The rows below give T cell receptor beta chains drawn from one sample of a study of shared clonotypes between healthy human individuals. Only in-frame clones appear in the TCRdb table, and some are missing; sequencing was by immunoSEQ multiplex PCR. The sample yields some 1.4 million clones, about 96% seen once. Sequences were obtained from naive CD4+ T cells sorted from blood. These receptors were obtained from a man aged 25-40 years in good health. CDR3s include the opening cysteine and the closing phenylalanine or tryptophan. The order of the fields is V gene, D gene, J gene, CDR3 DNA, CDR3 protein. The D gene is left open where the match is weak.

TRBV19	-	TRBJ1-5	TGTGCCAGTAGTATCTCCGTACAGGCTAATAGCAATCAGCCCCAGCATTTT	CASSISVQANSNQPQHF
TRBV6-1	-	TRBJ2-5	TGTGCCAGCAGGGCCAGCCTCCAAGAGACCCAGTACTTC	CASRASLQETQYF
TRBV5-4	-	TRBJ2-1	TGTGCCAGCAGCTTGGGTGGGGGCCACCCGGCGGGTGAGCAGTTCTTC	CASSLGGGHPAGEQFF
TRBV27	-	TRBJ2-2	TGTGCCAGCAGTTTCCCGAATGGGGAGCTGTTTTTT	CASSFPNGELFF
TRBV10-3	TRBD2	TRBJ2-3	TGTGCCATCAGCGGACTAGCGGTCACAGATACGCAGTATTTT	CAISGLAVTDTQYF
TRBV5-8	-	TRBJ2-4	TGTGCCAGCAGCTTTGAGGGAAGTGGCAAAAACATTCAGTACTTC	CASSFEGSGKNIQYF
TRBV20-1	-	TRBJ2-5	TGCAGTGCTAGAGTGGGGGAGACCCAGTACTTC	CSARVGETQYF
TRBV7-9	-	TRBJ2-5	TGTGCCAGCAGCCCCATGGCAGGATTCCAAGAGACCCAGTACTTC	CASSPMAGFQETQYF
TRBV7-6	-	TRBJ2-3	TGTGCCAGTACGCCCCTTGGGGGATTGGGCACAGATACGCAGTATTTT	CASTPLGGLGTDTQYF
TRBV29-1	-	TRBJ2-5	TGCAGCGTTACAGGGTTTTGGGAGACCCAGTACTTC	CSVTGFWETQYF
TRBV14	TRBD2	TRBJ2-1	TGTGCCAGCAGCCAAGATAGGCTAGCGGGAGGCCATGAGCAGTTCTTC	CASSQDRLAGGHEQFF
TRBV9	TRBD2	TRBJ2-5	TGTGCCAGCAGCGTTGAAGGACTAGTAGAGACCCAGTACTTC	CASSVEGLVETQYF
TRBV9	-	TRBJ1-5	TGTGCCAGCAGCACGGGCAGTAGGCAGCCCCAGCATTTT	CASSTGSRQPQHF